This TCR beta chain was retrieved from a study of T cell responses to AZD1222 COVID-19 vaccine (dated by TCRdb to about 2021). Regarding the study in general: TCR sequencing was performed for some 250 trial participants, of whom approximately 200 were given two doses of AZD1222 and approximately 25 were given two doses of MenACWY control vaccine. Trial participants were enrolled by age into subgroups of 18-55, 56-69 and 70-plus years, and about 150, 27 and 61 TCR-sequenced participants, respectively, were included in these subgroups.

The CDR3 regions of human TCRbeta chains were analyzed by immunosequencing. In the paper's pipeline: Repertoire TCRs were matched against a reference library of SARS-CoV-2-specific TCRs generated with the MIRA antigen-specificity platform. Breadth was defined as the fraction of unique TCRs that were SARS-CoV-2-associated. Depth was defined as the fraction of total T cells that were SARS-CoV-2-associated. Using the MIRA data, each spike-specific TCR was mapped to the spike region that the TCR reacts to and placed in a CD4 or CD8 class. Log10-transformed breadth and depth values were compared by one-way ANOVA with Sidak's multiple comparisons tests. The table was pulled from immuneACCESS by TCRdb, which kept in-frame rearrangements only. Such tables lose some clones; where checked, under half of the loss comes from unresolved V genes, and the rest has no known cause. V, J and clone size are taken as reported in that table, and D and trimming were inferred from the DNA itself. The sample contains around 150,000 clones, approximately 91% of them found a single time. The top ten clones comprise about 1.9% of the sample.

General findings and caveats noted by the study authors: The 56-69-year group was small, and its depth increase did not reach significance, likely because of low power. Because no samples from the day 14 peak response were available, repertoires could be characterized only after the peak T cell response. Participants were mostly white British, with more females than males. The authors suggested clonal diversity may have been underestimated. Conclusions about previously exposed vaccinees are limited, since just five or six AZD1222 recipients were seropositive for SARS-CoV-2 at baseline. The vaccine-associated CD4 TCRs covered the entire spike protein, and the dominant responses fell in regions 160-218 and 743-854. A significant rise in spike-specific TCR breadth and depth was observed after two AZD1222 doses relative to day 0 and relative to MenACWY recipients. Reportedly, close to half of the unique spike-specific TCRs recognized epitopes lying outside the regions that are mutated in the B.1.351 and B.1.1.7 variants.

V drops 4 bases and J drops 6 bases, leaving 13 bases in between. The CDR3 measures 13 amino acids from cysteine to phenylalanine. Here the CDR3 DNA is all that survives: 39 bases in frame from base 1. Per the germline V gene (reference sequence), SEHNR is the CDR1 and FQNEAQ is the CDR2. Taken with the paper, the label for time point translates to: about 28 days (+/-7) after the second vaccine dose. Because spike-specific TCR depth and breadth did not differ between the two schedules, AZD1222 recipients who got a second dose at roughly 4 weeks were pooled with those who got a second dose at roughly 12 weeks. Samples from vaccinated people were obtained from the UK trials COV001 and COV002, which included a single-blind randomized controlled phase 2/3 trial of AZD1222 (ChAdOx1 nCoV-19) in healthy adults. For TCRbeta chain sequencing, PBMC samples were collected from trial participants at day 0 and at day 28 after the second dose.

A note on this clone: Its antigen target is currently unknown. It has no much larger one-base neighbor in the sample; base qualities were not kept.

The sequenced sample was peripheral blood, obtained 28 days after the second AZD1222 dose. The rearrangement joined TRBV7-9 to TRBJ2-7, with no reliable assignment of the D segment. This TCR was recovered from an adult who received the AZD1222 COVID-19 vaccine. The bases read TGTGCCAGCAGCTATGAGGTAACCGGCGAGCAGTACTTC. Its protein product is CASSYEVTGEQYF.